The 20 T cell receptor beta chains in this list originate from one sample, sequenced in a study of metastatic and nonmetastatic thyroid tumors. No treatment had been given to any patient before thyroid surgery. TCRdb re-clonotyped the PCR reads via MiXCR. The data contain around 23,000 clones, around 28% of them seen just once; the ten biggest clones take up about 20%. The specimen was blood. Receptor source: a female donor with papillary thyroid cancer or a benign thyroid nodule (not recorded which). Some clones in this sample may be carry-over from other donors' samples.

This clone was recorded at least ten times. In DNA form, the CDR3 reads TGTGCCAGCAGCTTAAGCGGGAGGGCCTACAATGAGCAGTTCTTC. It yields the protein CASSLSGRAYNEQFF. The gene calls are TRBV5-5 and TRBJ2-1; 10 positions agree with TRBD2. CDR1 SGHKS and CDR2 YYEKEE come from the germline V gene (reference sequence). The CDR3 covers 15 residues. The V and J ends lost 2 bases and 2 bases, in that order; junction bases with no gene match: 1.

This clone has ten or more counts. The J gene is TRBJ2-1, the V gene TRBV11-3; 12 bases fit TRBD2. Losses at the gene ends were 5 bases for V and 7 bases for J; bases not matched to a gene: 6. CDR3 length: 15 residues. The germline V gene encodes CDR1 SGHNT and CDR2 YENEEA. This CDR3 is CASSPRLAGENEQFF. The CDR3 bases are TGTGCCAGCAGCCCCCGACTAGCGGGGGAGAATGAGCAGTTCTTC.

This clone was seen a few times. The chain couples TRBV15 to TRBJ2-7; D not certain. The CDR3 sequence is 15 residues long. V was clipped by 0 bases and J by 6 bases, with 15 bases between them. Per the germline V gene, CDR1 is LNHNV and CDR2 is YYDKDF (reference sequence). In nucleotides, the CDR3 is TGTGCCACCAGCAGAGATGTGACACGAACTGGCGAGCAGTACTTC. This translates into CATSRDVTRTGEQYF.

This chain joins TRBV2 and TRBJ1-3; D is uncertain. The CDR3 loop spans 15 amino acids. V shed 6 bases and J shed 0 bases, with 12 bases lying between them. Germline assignment: CDR1 SNHLY and CDR2 FYNNEI. The chain's CDR3 is CASSPQSYSGNTIYF. In nucleotides, the CDR3 is TGTGCCAGCAGCCCCCAGAGTTACTCTGGAAACACCATATATTTT. Using reference TRBV2 and TRBJ1-3 for the parts outside the CDR3, the full variable domain is EPEVTQTPSHQVTQMGQEVILRCVPISNHLYFYWYRQILGQKVEFLVSFYNNEISEKSEIFDDQFSVERPDGSNFTLKIRSTKLEDSAMYFCASSPQSYSGNTIYFGEGSWLTVV.

This clone was recorded at least ten times. J is TRBJ2-7 and V is TRBV3-1; 7 bases are shared with TRBD1. CDR3 size: 13 residues. With 4 bases clipped from V and 7 bases from J, the junction kept 7 bases outside the gene matches. Germline assignment: CDR1 LGHDT and CDR2 YNNKEL (reference sequence). The CDR3, as DNA: TGTGCCAGCAGCCTCGGGACAGCGAGTGAGCAGTACTTC. Translated: CASSLGTASEQYF.

The table lists this clone with many counts. The chain couples TRBV20-1 to TRBJ1-6, with 9 bases matching TRBD1. CDR1 and CDR2 from the germline V gene are DFQATT and SNEGSKA (reference sequence). This CDR3 spans 14 amino acids. Losses at the gene ends were 3 bases for V and 9 bases for J; bases not matched to a gene: 6. CDR3 region: CSASGQGNSSPLHF. CDR3 nucleotides: TGCAGTGCTAGCGGACAGGGGAATAGTTCACCCCTCCACTTT.

The gene calls are TRBV11-2 and TRBJ2-7, with a possible D match to TRBD1 (5 bases). The CDR3 covers 13 residues. V was cut by 3 bases and J by 4 bases, with 10 bases left in between. Germline CDR1 reads SGHAT; CDR2 reads FQNNGV. CDR3 DNA sequence: TGTGCCAGCAGCTTCGCCCCAGGGTACGAGCAGTACTTC. It codes for CASSFAPGYEQYF.

Ten or more counts support this clone. The chain is built from TRBV11-1 and TRBJ1-1; 11 nucleotides align to TRBD1. The V gene end was trimmed by 1 base and the J gene end by 3 bases; junction bases not matched to a gene: 4. The germline V gene has CDR1 SGHAT and CDR2 FQDESV (reference sequence). The CDR3 has 16 amino acids. This chain's CDR3 is CASSLGTGGMDTEAFF. CDR3 DNA: TGTGCCAGCAGCTTAGGGACAGGGGGCATGGACACTGAAGCTTTCTTT. The full variable domain, in which reference TRBV11-1 and TRBJ1-1 provide the parts outside the CDR3, is EAEVAQSPRYKITEKSQAVAFWCDPISGHATLYWYRQILGQGPELLVQFQDESVVDDSQLPKDRFSAERLKGVDSTLKIQPAELGDSAMYLCASSLGTGGMDTEAFFGQGTRLTVV.

This clone was detected ten times or more. This chain connects TRBV2 to TRBJ2-3; D is uncertain. V lost 3 bases to trimming and J lost 4 bases, with 14 bases between them. CDR3 length: 15 residues. Germline V gene sequence: CDR1 SNHLY, CDR2 FYNNEI. CDR3 nucleotide sequence: TGTGCCAGCAGTGAGGTCCGGACCATGGCAGATACGCAGTATTTT. This gives the protein CASSEVRTMADTQYF.

This clone showed up many times. The chain combines TRBV7-9 with TRBJ2-7, with 9 bases that match TRBD2. From germline, CDR1 is SEHNR and CDR2 FQNEAQ (reference sequence). There are 15 residues in the CDR3. Losses at the gene ends were 1 base for V and 3 bases for J; bases not matched to a gene: 4. The CDR3 spells CASSLVGLAFYEQYF. The CDR3 DNA reads as TGTGCCAGCAGCTTAGTCGGACTAGCGTTCTACGAGCAGTACTTC.

This clone counts as medium-sized (0.01 to 0.1%). The CDR3 bases are TGTGCCAGCAGTCCGGGACAGGGAAGAAGTTCACCCCTCCACTTT. Residues: CASSPGQGRSSPLHF. V usage is TRBV6-1 and J usage is TRBJ1-6, with 9 positions matching TRBD1. Germline trimming cut 5 bases from V and 9 bases from J; bases unmatched to any gene: 8. Germline-derived CDR1 and CDR2 are MNHNS and SASEGT. The CDR3 runs 15 residues.

The chain is built from TRBV18 and TRBJ1-1; unclear D gene. There are 14 residues in the CDR3. The V gene's germline CDR1 is KGHSH and CDR2 LQKENI. Trimming removed 4 bases from V and 0 bases from J, with 9 bases in between. The CDR3 region has the DNA TGTGCCAGCTCACTCGACCGGGTGAACACTGAAGCTTTCTTT. Translated, it gives CASSLDRVNTEAFF. Variable domain in full (rest from reference TRBV18 and TRBJ1-1): NAGVMQNPRHLVRRRGQEARLRCSPMKGHSHVYWYRQLPEEGLKFMVYLQKENIIDESGMPKERFSAEFPKEGPSILRIQQVVRGDSAAYFCASSLDRVNTEAFFGQGTRLTVV.

By share, this clone counts as medium-sized. The chain combines TRBV11-2 with TRBJ2-1; D gene ambiguous. The V gene lost 4 bases and the J gene lost 8 bases, with 6 bases spanning the gap. The V gene's germline CDR1 is SGHAT and CDR2 FQNNGV. The CDR3 consists of 11 residues. The CDR3 region has the DNA TGTGCCAGCAGCTCCATGGATGAGCAGTTCTTC. Translation gives CASSSMDEQFF. Complete variable domain (other parts from reference TRBV11-2 and TRBJ2-1): EAGVAQSPRYKIIEKRQSVAFWCNPISGHATLYWYQQILGQGPKLLIQFQNNGVVDDSQLPKDRFSAERLKGVDSTLKIQPAKLEDSAVYLCASSSMDEQFFGPGTRLTVL.

In its sample, this clone is medium-sized. At one of its ends the junction is not consistent with the germline gene, which may arise from a read error. The chain carries TRBV7-7 and TRBJ1-6; tentative D call: TRBD1 (5 bases). In germline, CDR1 is SSHAT, CDR2 FNYEAQ (reference sequence). The CDR3 is 15 residues long. The CDR3 nucleotides are TGTGCTAGCAGAGGACAAGAAAAGGATCTATCACCCCTCCACTTT. This translates into CASRGQEKDLSPLHF.

This clone was seen ten or more times. The V gene is TRBV20-1, the J gene TRBJ1-2, with D maybe TRBD1 (6 bases). The V end lost 6 bases, the J end lost 5 bases, and 13 bases lay between the germline ends. The germline gives CDR1 DFQATT, CDR2 SNEGSKA (reference sequence). CDR3 size: 12 residues. CDR3 DNA: TGCAGTGCAAGGACAGAGGGTTATGGCTACACCTTC. Translating gives CSARTEGYGYTF.

The chain recombines TRBV6-5 with TRBJ2-1; 11 positions agree with TRBD2. Germline V gene lookup returns CDR1 MNHEY and CDR2 SVGAGI. The junction had 5 bases not matched to a gene; V was cut back by 3 bases and J by 7 bases. The CDR3 extends over 15 amino acids. The CDR3 DNA reads as TGTGCCAGCAGTTATGGGACTAGCGGCGGGAATGAGCAGTTCTTC. Translated: CASSYGTSGGNEQFF.

There are many counts of this clone. CDR3 nucleotide sequence: TGCGCCAGCAGCCAAGTGGGGGACGGTTACGAGCAGTACTTC. Protein product: CASSQVGDGYEQYF. The J gene is TRBJ2-7, the V gene TRBV4-3; D possibly uses TRBD1 or TRBD2 (5 bases each). Trimming pared 1 base from V and 4 bases from J, leaving 11 bases between. CDR3 length: 14 residues. Germline V gene sequence: CDR1 LGHNA, CDR2 YSLEER.

This clone has ten or more counts. This sequence joins TRBV11-3 and TRBJ2-5; 9 positions agree with TRBD1. V shed 3 bases, J shed 2 bases, and the junction held 4 bases outside the gene matches. The CDR3 length is 15 residues. Per germline, CDR1 SGHNT and CDR2 YENEEA. The CDR3 spells CASSLGQGPQETQYF. The CDR3 DNA is TGTGCCAGCAGCTTGGGACAGGGCCCACAAGAGACCCAGTACTTC. Filled out from reference TRBV11-3 and TRBJ2-5, the complete variable domain reads EAGVVQSPRYKIIEKKQPVAFWCNPISGHNTLYWYLQNLGQGPELLIRYENEEAVDDSQLPKDRFSAERLKGVDSTLKIQPAELGDSAVYLCASSLGQGPQETQYFGPGTRLLVL.

V gene TRBV3-1 combines with J gene TRBJ1-3, with D uncertain. Trimming removed 1 base from V and 4 bases from J, with 11 bases in between. Germline V gives CDR1 LGHDT, CDR2 YNNKEL (reference sequence). The length of the CDR3 is 15 residues. The CDR3 DNA is TGTGCCAGCAGCCAAGTTACGTTCGAGGGAAACACCATATATTTT. It codes for CASSQVTFEGNTIYF.

The genes are TRBV7-3 and TRBJ2-7; D is undetermined. V lost 5 bases and J 7 bases, leaving 15 bases between the germline ends. Germline V lookup: CDR1 SGHTA, CDR2 FQGTGA. CDR3 length: 13 residues. The CDR3 protein is CASSTGELVEQYF. In DNA form, the CDR3 reads TGTGCCAGCAGCACTGGGGAATTGGTAGAGCAGTACTTC.